These 6 T cell receptor beta chains share one sample of origin, sequenced in a study of regulatory T cells. Their antigens are not known. Study-wide results and limits: In CD3G-deficient patients, conventional CD4+ T cells were enriched for hydrophobic CDR3 residues at positions 6 and 7.

The PCR used 52 TRBV and 13 TRBJ primers. Some clones are missing from TCRdb's copy, which holds only in-frame ones; the method was immunoSEQ multiplex PCR. The data contain about 15,000 clones, approximately 80% of them singletons. Sequences were obtained from conventional CD4+ T cells sorted from blood. The receptors here all came from a person aged 25 to 39 with CD3G deficiency.

For this clone: A read error may produce the germline difference seen at one junction end. Within the sample, other DNA sequences also encode this same CDR3. This chain joins TRBV7-9 and TRBJ2-6; 9 bases align to TRBD1. The CDR3 runs to 15 residues. The germline CDR1 and CDR2 sequences are SEHNR and FQNEAQ (reference sequence). CDR3 in amino acids: CASSWTGAGANVLTF. CDR3 DNA sequence: TGTGCCAGCAGCTGGACAGGGGCTGGGGCCAACGTCCTGACCTTC.

V is TRBV6-6 and J is TRBJ2-2; 12 bases are shared with TRBD1. V shed 8 bases, J shed 6 bases, and the junction held 7 bases outside the gene matches. Per the germline V gene, CDR1 is MNHNY and CDR2 is SVGAGI (reference sequence). CDR3 length: 15 residues. The CDR3 nucleotides read TGTGCCAGCGGGCGGGACAGGGGGCGCCCCGGGGAGCTGTTTTTT. This gives the protein CASGRDRGRPGELFF.

This clone came up a few times. This chain links TRBV6-6 with TRBJ1-1; D is unclear. Germline V CDR1 and CDR2: MNHNY, SVGAGI (reference sequence). V was clipped by 2 bases and J by 5 bases, with 3 bases between them. The CDR3 covers 11 residues. CDR3 loop: CASSYGTEAFF. The CDR3 DNA reads as TGTGCCAGCAGTTACGGGACTGAAGCTTTCTTT.

V usage is TRBV6-5 and J usage is TRBJ1-1; 10 bases fit TRBD1. CDR1 is MNHEY, CDR2 SVGAGI, per germline. The V gene end was trimmed by 6 bases and the J gene end by 5 bases; junction bases not matched to a gene: 9. The CDR3 totals 15 residues. The CDR3 DNA is TGTGCCAGCAGCGATAAGGACAGGGGGATAACTGAAGCTTTCTTT. Protein product: CASSDKDRGITEAFF.

The rearrangement joins TRBV11-2 to TRBJ2-1; D gene unclear. Trimming stripped 5 bases from V and 4 bases from J, with 9 bases between. Germline assignment: CDR1 SGHAT and CDR2 FQNNGV. CDR3 length: 13 amino acids. The CDR3 here is CASSRGVYNEQFF. DNA of the CDR3: TGTGCCAGCAGCCGTGGGGTATACAATGAGCAGTTCTTC.

The chain joins TRBV9 to TRBJ1-2; 8 bases line up with TRBD1. Germline CDR1 is SGDLS and CDR2 is YYNGEE. J was trimmed by 4 bases and V by 0 bases; bases with no gene match: 5. There are 15 residues in the CDR3. CDR3 sequence reads: CASSVDPTGAYGYTF. The CDR3, as DNA: TGTGCCAGCAGCGTAGACCCGACAGGGGCCTATGGCTACACCTTC.